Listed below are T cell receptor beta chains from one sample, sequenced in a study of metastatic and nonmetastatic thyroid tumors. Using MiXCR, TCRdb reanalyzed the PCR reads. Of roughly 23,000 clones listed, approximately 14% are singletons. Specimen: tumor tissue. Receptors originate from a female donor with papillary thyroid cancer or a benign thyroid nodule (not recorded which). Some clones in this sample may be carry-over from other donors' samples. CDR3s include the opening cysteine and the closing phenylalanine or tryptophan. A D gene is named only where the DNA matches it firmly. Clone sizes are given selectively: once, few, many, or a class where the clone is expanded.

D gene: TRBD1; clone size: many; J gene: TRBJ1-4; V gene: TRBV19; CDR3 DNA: TGTGCCAGTAGTCCGGGACAGTTTAATGAAAAACTGTTTTTT; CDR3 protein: CASSPGQFNEKLFF
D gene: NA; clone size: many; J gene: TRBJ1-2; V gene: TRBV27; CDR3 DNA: TGTGCCAGCAGTTTTATCGTAGGCCAACGGGGGTACGATGGCTACACCTTC; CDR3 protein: CASSFIVGQRGYDGYTF
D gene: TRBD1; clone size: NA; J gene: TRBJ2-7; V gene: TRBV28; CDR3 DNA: TGTGCCAGCAGCCGAGGGGACAGCTCCTACGAGCAGTACTTC; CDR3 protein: CASSRGDSSYEQYF
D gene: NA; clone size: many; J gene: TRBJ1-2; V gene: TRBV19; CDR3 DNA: TGTGCCAGTAGTAGACTTAACTATGGCTACACCTTC; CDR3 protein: CASSRLNYGYTF
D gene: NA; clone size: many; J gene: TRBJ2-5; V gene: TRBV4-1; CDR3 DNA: TGCGCCAGCAGTTCCCCGGGGCGGTCCCAAGAGACCCAGTACTTC; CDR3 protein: CASSSPGRSQETQYF
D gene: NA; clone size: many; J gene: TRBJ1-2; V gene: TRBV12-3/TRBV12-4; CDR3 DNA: TGTGCCAGCTCCCCGCGGGGGGAGGCAACGTATGGCTACACCTTC; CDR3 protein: CASSPRGEATYGYTF
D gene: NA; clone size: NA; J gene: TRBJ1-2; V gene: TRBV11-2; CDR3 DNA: TGTGCCGGCAGCTTATATTCGGGGGGCGGAGGGACCTTC; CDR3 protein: CAGSLYSGGGGTF
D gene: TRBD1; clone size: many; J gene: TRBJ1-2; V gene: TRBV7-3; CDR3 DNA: TGTGCCAGCAGCTCCGACAGGGGATTGCAGGGCTACACCTTC; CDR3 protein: CASSSDRGLQGYTF
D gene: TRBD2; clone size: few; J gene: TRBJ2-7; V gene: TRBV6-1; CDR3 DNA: TGTGCCACCGGGGGGGGAGGGAGCTCCTACGAGCAGTACTTC; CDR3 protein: CATGGGGSSYEQYF
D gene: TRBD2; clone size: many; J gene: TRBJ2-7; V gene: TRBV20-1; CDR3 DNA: TGCAGTGCTAGGCGGGAGGCCTACGAGCAGTACTTC; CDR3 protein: CSARREAYEQYF
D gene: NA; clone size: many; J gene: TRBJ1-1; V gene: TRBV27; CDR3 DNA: TGTGCCAGCAGTTTTCTCGGACAGATAGAAGCTTTCTTT; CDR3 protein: CASSFLGQIEAFF
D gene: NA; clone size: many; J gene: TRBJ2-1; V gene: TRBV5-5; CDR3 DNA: TGTGCCAGCAGCCGAGGACAGCTCTCCTACAATGAGCAGTTCTTC; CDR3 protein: CASSRGQLSYNEQFF
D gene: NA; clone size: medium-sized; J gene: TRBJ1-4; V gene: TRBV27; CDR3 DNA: TGTGCCAGCAGGGGACTTCTGGGAGTGGCTAATGAAAAACTGTTTTTT; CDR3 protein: CASRGLLGVANEKLFF
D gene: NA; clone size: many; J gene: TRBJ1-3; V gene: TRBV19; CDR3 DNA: TGTGCCAGTAAACGTCACACCATATATTTT; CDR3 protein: CASKRHTIYF
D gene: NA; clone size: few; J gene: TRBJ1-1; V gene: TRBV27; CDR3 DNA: TGTGCCAGCAGTTTGCAGGGGCTGACTGAAGCTTTCTTT; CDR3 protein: CASSLQGLTEAFF
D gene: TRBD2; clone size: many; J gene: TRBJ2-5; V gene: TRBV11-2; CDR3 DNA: TGTGCCAGCAGCAATCCGGGACTAGCGATTGAGACCCAGTACTTC; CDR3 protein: CASSNPGLAIETQYF
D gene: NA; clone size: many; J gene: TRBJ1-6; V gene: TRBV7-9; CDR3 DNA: TGTGCCAGCAGCTCGTGGTCCGCCTCACCCCTCCACTTT; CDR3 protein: CASSSWSASPLHF
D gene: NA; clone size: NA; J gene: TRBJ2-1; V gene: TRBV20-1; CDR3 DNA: TGCAGTGCTAGTGACCCCCGACTAGAGAGGGCATACAATGAGCAGTTCTTC; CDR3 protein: CSASDPRLERAYNEQFF
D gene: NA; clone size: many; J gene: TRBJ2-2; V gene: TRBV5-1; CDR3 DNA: TGCGCCAGCAGCTTGAAGGTCGTGACACAAATGACCGGGGAGCTGTTTTTT; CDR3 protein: CASSLKVVTQMTGELFF
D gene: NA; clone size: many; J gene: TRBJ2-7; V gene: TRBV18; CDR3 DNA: TGTGCCAGCTCACAGGGCGGGGTTCGGGGGCAGTACTTC; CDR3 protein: CASSQGGVRGQYF
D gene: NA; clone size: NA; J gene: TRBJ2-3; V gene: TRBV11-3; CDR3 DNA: TGTGCCAGCAGCCCTCTCCTGGAAGGAGAGCAGTATTTT; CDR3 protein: CASSPLLEGEQYF
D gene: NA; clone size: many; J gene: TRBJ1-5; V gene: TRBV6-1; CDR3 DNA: TGTGCCAGCAGTCTTGAGGCGGTTAGCAATCAGCCCCAGCATTTT; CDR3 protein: CASSLEAVSNQPQHF